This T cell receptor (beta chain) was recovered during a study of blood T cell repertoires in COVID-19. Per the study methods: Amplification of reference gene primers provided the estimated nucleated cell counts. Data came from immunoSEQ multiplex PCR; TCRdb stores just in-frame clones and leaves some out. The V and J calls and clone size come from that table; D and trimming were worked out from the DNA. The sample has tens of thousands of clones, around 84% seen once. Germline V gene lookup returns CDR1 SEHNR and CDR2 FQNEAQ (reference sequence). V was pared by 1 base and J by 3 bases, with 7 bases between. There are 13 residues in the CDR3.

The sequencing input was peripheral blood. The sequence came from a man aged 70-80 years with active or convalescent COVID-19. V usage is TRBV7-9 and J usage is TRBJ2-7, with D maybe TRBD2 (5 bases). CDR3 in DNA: TGTGCCAGCAGCTTAGGCGGGTTCTACGAGCAGTACTTC. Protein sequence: CASSLGGFYEQYF.